This TCR beta chain appears in the sequencing data of a study of blood T cells in healthy people across ages. Germline lookup yields CDR1 SGDLS and CDR2 YYNGEE. After removal of 2 bases from V and 2 bases from J, the junction contained 6 bases not matched to a gene. CDR3 length: 15 residues. It was with a sample-barcoded 5' primer and a J-beta primer mix that a second PCR of about 7 to 12 cycles was run. TCRdb independently ran MiXCR on the 5' RACE reads; one entry per CDR3 protein. The sample lists roughly 800,000 distinct CDR3 sequences; roughly 60% were seen once. A note on this clonotype: The antigen is unknown.

Researchers isolated at least 7 million PBMCs per sample. The study's findings and limits: Naive T cell percentage showed a strong correlation with TCR beta diversity.

Input material: blood. This TCR came from a man aged 30 to 45 in good health. This chain connects TRBV9 to TRBJ2-5, with 7 bases fitting TRBD1. The CDR3 nucleotides are TGTGCCAGCAGCGTGCTGACAGGGAAACAAGAGACCCAGTACTTC. It specifies CASSVLTGKQETQYF.